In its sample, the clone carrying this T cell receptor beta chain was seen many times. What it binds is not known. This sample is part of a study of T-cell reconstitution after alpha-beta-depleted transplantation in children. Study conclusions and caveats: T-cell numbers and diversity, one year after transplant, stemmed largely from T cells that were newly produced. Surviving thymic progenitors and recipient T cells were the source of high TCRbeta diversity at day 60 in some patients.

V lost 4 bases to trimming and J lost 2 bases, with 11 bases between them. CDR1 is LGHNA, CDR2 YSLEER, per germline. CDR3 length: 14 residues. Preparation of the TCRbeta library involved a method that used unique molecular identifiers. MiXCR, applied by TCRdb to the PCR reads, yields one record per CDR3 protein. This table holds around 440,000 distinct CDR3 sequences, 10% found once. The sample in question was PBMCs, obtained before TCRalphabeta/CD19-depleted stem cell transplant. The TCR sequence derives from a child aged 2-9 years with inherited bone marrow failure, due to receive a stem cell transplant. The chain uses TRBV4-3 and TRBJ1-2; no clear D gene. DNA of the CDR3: TGCGCCAGCAGCCCCTGGACGGGGAACTATGGCTACACCTTC. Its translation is CASSPWTGNYGYTF.